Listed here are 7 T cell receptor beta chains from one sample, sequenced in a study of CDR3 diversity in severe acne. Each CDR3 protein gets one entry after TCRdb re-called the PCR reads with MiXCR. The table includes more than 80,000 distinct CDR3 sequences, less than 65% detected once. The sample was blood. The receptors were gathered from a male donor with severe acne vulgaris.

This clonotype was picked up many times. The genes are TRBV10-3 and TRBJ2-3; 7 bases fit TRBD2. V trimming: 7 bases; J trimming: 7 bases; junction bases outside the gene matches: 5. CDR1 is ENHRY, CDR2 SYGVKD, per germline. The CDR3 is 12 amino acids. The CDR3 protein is CAITSTSNTQYF. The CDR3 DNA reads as TGTGCCATCACCTCGACTAGCAATACGCAGTATTTT.

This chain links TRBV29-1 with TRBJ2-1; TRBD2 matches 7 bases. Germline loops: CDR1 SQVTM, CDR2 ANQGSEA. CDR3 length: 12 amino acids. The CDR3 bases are TGCACGGGGGGTGGGAGGGACGATGAGCAGTTCTTC. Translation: CTGGGRDDEQFF.

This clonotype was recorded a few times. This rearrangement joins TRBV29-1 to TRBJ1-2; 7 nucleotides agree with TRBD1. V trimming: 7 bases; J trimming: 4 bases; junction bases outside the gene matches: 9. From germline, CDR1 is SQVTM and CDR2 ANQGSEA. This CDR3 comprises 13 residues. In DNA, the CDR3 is TGCAGCGATCGACAGGGAATAGGCTATGGCTACACCTTC. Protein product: CSDRQGIGYGYTF.

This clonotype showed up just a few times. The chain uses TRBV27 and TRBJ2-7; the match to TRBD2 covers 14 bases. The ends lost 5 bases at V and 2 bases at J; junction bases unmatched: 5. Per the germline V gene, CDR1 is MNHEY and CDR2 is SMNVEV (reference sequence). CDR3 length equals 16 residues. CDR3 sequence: CASSGRTSGRPYEQYF. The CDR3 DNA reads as TGTGCCAGCAGTGGGAGGACTAGCGGGAGGCCCTACGAGCAGTACTTC.

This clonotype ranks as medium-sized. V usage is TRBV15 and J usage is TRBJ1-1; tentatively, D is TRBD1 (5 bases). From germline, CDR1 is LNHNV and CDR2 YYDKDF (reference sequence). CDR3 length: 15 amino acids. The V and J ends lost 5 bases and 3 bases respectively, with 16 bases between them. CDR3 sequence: CATSPHTGGDTEAFF. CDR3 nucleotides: TGTGCCACCAGCCCACATACTGGGGGGGACACTGAAGCTTTCTTT.

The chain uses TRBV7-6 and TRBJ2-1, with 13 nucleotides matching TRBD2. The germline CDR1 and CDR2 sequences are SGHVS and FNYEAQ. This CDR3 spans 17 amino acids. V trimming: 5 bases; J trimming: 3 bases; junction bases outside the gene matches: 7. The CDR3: CASSRRTSGSRYNEQFF. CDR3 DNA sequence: TGTGCCAGCAGCCGACGGACTAGCGGGAGCCGCTACAATGAGCAGTTCTTC.

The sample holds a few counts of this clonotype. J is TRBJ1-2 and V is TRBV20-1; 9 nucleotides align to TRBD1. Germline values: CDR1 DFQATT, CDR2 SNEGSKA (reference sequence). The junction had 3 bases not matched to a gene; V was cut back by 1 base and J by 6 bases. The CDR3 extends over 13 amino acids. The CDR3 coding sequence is TGCAGTGCTAGAGCCCGGACAGGGGATGGCTACACCTTC. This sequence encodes CSARARTGDGYTF.